The present T cell receptor beta chain was sequenced within a study of Graves' ophthalmopathy and Graves' hyperthyroidism. Whole-study findings and limits: Ophthalmopathy versus stable hyperthyroidism: 13-signature model gave 87.88% sensitivity, 75% to 82% specificity.

The authors diagnosed from clinical symptoms, serum thyroxine, TRAb, thyroid ultrasound and orbital computed tomography. Germline V gene sequence: CDR1 SQVTM, CDR2 ANQGSEA. Trimming removed 8 bases from V and 1 base from J, with 11 bases in between. This CDR3 has 12 amino acids. RNA transcripts were the template, and TCR beta CDR3 regions were amplified from them. RT-PCR was first run with HTBI primers, then multiplex PCR in a second round. Each CDR3 protein is one row after TCRdb ran MiXCR on the multiplex PCR reads. Found here are 600,000 to 700,000 distinct CDR3 sequences, about two fifths of them singletons; the top ten hold about 3.3%. In regard to this clonotype: Its antigen is as yet unknown.

This TCR was recovered from an adult man with Graves' ophthalmopathy. The sequenced sample consisted of peripheral blood. V is TRBV29-1 and J is TRBJ2-5; D is perhaps TRBD1 (6 bases). The CDR3 sequence is CSYQGSQETQYF. CDR3 in DNA: TGCAGCTACCAGGGGTCCCAAGAGACCCAGTACTTC.